This T cell receptor beta chain is drawn from a study of blood T cell repertoires in COVID-19. Overall study context: Samples came from the United States, Italy and Spain, spanning acute and convalescent COVID-19. From T cells, B-cell-depleted T cells, or PBMCs came the material, which was cDNA or gDNA.

This clone appeared once. The CDR3 is 18 amino acids. J lost 0 bases, V lost 2 bases, and 6 bases had no gene match. Looked up from germline, CDR1 is LGHDT and CDR2 is YNNKEL (reference sequence). Under the authors' procedure: Estimation of nucleated cell counts was performed using reference gene primer amplification. Data came from immunoSEQ multiplex PCR; TCRdb stores just in-frame clones and leaves some out. V, J and clone size derive from that table, while D and trimming were established from the DNA sequence. This table has fewer than 300,000 clones, approximately 83% appearing once. Enrollment of patients from Seattle took place during active infection, with longitudinal follow-up.

The receptor's source is a person aged 70 to 85 with COVID-19, enrolled during active disease. The genes are TRBV3-1 (or the pseudogene TRBV3-2) and TRBJ2-1; the match to TRBD2 covers 11 bases. Sequencing used peripheral blood. CDR3 loop: CASSQIRLAGSSYNEQFF. CDR3 sequence (DNA): TGTGCCAGCAGCCAAATCCGACTAGCGGGGAGCTCCTACAATGAGCAGTTCTTC.